The 31 T cell receptor beta chains listed next were all sequenced from one sample in a study of shared clonotypes between healthy human individuals. The data were produced by immunoSEQ multiplex PCR, yet TCRdb's version contains in-frame clones alone and is incomplete. The sample includes roughly 2,500,000 clones, approximately 93% of them seen just once. The sample was naive CD4+ T cells from PBMCs. As for subset: CD45RA+ positively selected. The source is a man younger than 35 in good health. Some clones in this sample may be carry-over from other donors' samples.

This rearrangement joins TRBV6-5 to TRBJ2-1; D is unclear. The V end lost 8 bases, the J end lost 9 bases, and 8 bases lay between the germline ends. Per germline, CDR1 MNHEY and CDR2 SVGAGI. CDR3 length: 10 amino acids. CDR3 nucleotide sequence: TGTGCCAGCCTGAATTCTGAGCAGTTCTTC. Translation gives CASLNSEQFF.

V usage is TRBV18 and J usage is TRBJ2-2; unclear D gene. V was shortened by 2 bases and J by 7 bases, with 5 bases between the two germline ends. This CDR3 spans 12 amino acids. Germline V gene sequence: CDR1 KGHSH, CDR2 LQKENI. The CDR3 loop reads CASSPIGGELFF. CDR3 nucleotides: TGTGCCAGCTCACCAATTGGCGGGGAGCTGTTTTTT.

CDR3: CASVPGQGPTYEQYF. The DNA for the CDR3 is TGCGCCAGCGTTCCGGGACAGGGGCCCACCTACGAGCAGTACTTC. This chain links TRBV5-1 with TRBJ2-7, with TRBD1 matching 10 bases. J was trimmed by 2 bases and V by 7 bases; bases with no gene match: 9. Germline values: CDR1 SGHRS, CDR2 YFSETQ. This CDR3 has 15 residues. Looking up the rest from reference TRBV5-1 and TRBJ2-7 gives the full variable domain: KAGVTQTPRYLIKTRGQQVTLSCSPISGHRSVSWYQQTPGQGLQFLFEYFSETQRNKGNFPGRFSGRQFSNSRSEMNVSTLELGDSALYLCASVPGQGPTYEQYFGPGTRLTVT.

The J gene is TRBJ1-1, the V gene TRBV18; TRBD1 is a possible D gene (5 bases). CDR1 is KGHSH, CDR2 LQKENI, per germline. The CDR3 contains 15 residues. The V end was cut by 3 bases, the J end by 0 bases, with 11 bases between. CDR3 residues: CASSPQGYMNTEAFF. The CDR3 DNA is TGTGCCAGCTCACCCCAGGGTTACATGAACACTGAAGCTTTCTTT.

The chain is built from TRBV7-2 and TRBJ2-1, with D tentatively TRBD1 or TRBD2 (5 bases each). Per the germline V gene, CDR1 is SGHTA and CDR2 is FQGNSA. The length of the CDR3 is 15 residues. Trimming cost V 5 bases and J 2 bases, with 13 bases left between them. This CDR3 is CASSPGPSPYNEQFF. DNA for the CDR3: TGTGCCAGCAGCCCGGGACCTTCCCCCTACAATGAGCAGTTCTTC.

The table lists this clone with a few counts. The genes are TRBV28 and TRBJ2-7; no clear D. V shed 2 bases and J shed 3 bases, with 14 bases lying between them. Looked up from germline, CDR1 is MDHEN and CDR2 is SYDVKM. CDR3 length: 15 amino acids. Here the CDR3 reads CASSLSPGQLYEQYF. CDR3 coding DNA: TGTGCCAGCAGTTTAAGTCCGGGCCAGCTCTACGAGCAGTACTTC.

The chain joins TRBV19 to TRBJ2-1; 10 positions match TRBD2. Looked up from germline, CDR1 is LNHDA and CDR2 is SQIVND (reference sequence). The V gene end was trimmed by 6 bases and the J gene end by 9 bases; junction bases not matched to a gene: 11. The CDR3 spans 15 residues. The CDR3 DNA reads TGTGCCAGTAGGGTAAGCGGGAGGGCAGCAGGTGAGCAGTTCTTC. Protein product: CASRVSGRAAGEQFF.

The chain joins TRBV30 to TRBJ1-6; D gene unclear. The CDR3 spans 14 residues. Trimming cost V 0 bases and J 7 bases, with 10 bases left between them. Germline CDR1 and CDR2: GTSNPN and SVGIG (reference sequence). The CDR3 nucleotides read TGTGCCTGGAGTGTACTGGGGAAAAATTCACCCCTCCACTTT. This sequence encodes CAWSVLGKNSPLHF. Full variable domain (outside the CDR3, taken from reference TRBV30 and TRBJ1-6): SQTIHQWPATLVQPVGSPLSLECTVEGTSNPNLYWYRQAAGRGLQLLFYSVGIGQISSEVPQNLSASRPQDRQFILSSKKLLLSDSGFYLCAWSVLGKNSPLHFGNGTRLTVT.

The gene calls are TRBV4-3 and TRBJ2-2; D remains ambiguous. Germline CDR1 and CDR2: LGHNA and YSLEER. The CDR3 is 15 amino acids. Trimming removed 3 bases at V and 5 bases at J, with 13 bases between. DNA of the CDR3: TGCGCCAGCAGCCAGTACCTCAGTCGGACCGGGGAGCTGTTTTTT. Translation gives CASSQYLSRTGELFF.

Details on this clone: Additional DNA sequences in this sample encode the identical CDR3. The rearrangement uses TRBV5-1 and TRBJ2-3; no definite D call. Per germline, CDR1 SGHRS and CDR2 YFSETQ. The CDR3 has 14 amino acids. V was trimmed by 2 bases and J by 3 bases, leaving 10 bases between them. CDR3 bases: TGCGCCAGCAGCTTCGGCCTAGGGACAGATACGCAGTATTTT. It translates to CASSFGLGTDTQYF.

In DNA form, the CDR3 reads TGTGCCAGCAGCTTAGTTGCAGGGGGTCACAATCAGCCCCAGCATTTT. Amino acids: CASSLVAGGHNQPQHF. The V gene is TRBV7-8, the J gene TRBJ1-5, with 7 bases that match TRBD1. V lost 1 base, J lost 3 bases, and 6 bases stayed unmatched. Germline-derived CDR1 and CDR2 are SGHVS and FQNEAQ. The CDR3 consists of 16 residues.

V and J are TRBV2 and TRBJ2-1; 10 bases line up with TRBD1. The CDR3 length is 17 residues. In germline, CDR1 is SNHLY, CDR2 FYNNEI. Trimming removed 7 bases from V and 4 bases from J; junction bases left unmatched: 13. CDR3 region: CASNFLLRGQGYNEQFF. For the CDR3, the DNA is TGTGCCAGCAACTTCCTTCTGAGGGGACAGGGGTACAATGAGCAGTTCTTC.

The J gene is TRBJ2-1, the V gene TRBV10-3, with 9 bases matching TRBD1. The length of the CDR3 is 14 residues. The V gene end was trimmed by 6 bases and the J gene end by 8 bases; junction bases not matched to a gene: 8. Germline V CDR1 and CDR2: ENHRY, SYGVKD. This CDR3 is CAIREPGQGDEQFF. DNA for the CDR3: TGTGCCATCAGGGAACCGGGACAGGGCGATGAGCAGTTCTTC.

This clone was seen once. This chain uses TRBV2 with TRBJ2-7; TRBD2 is a possible D gene (6 bases). Germline CDR1 is SNHLY and CDR2 is FYNNEI. The CDR3 has 15 residues. Between the trimmed V and J ends, which lost 3 bases and 2 bases, there was a span of 14 bases. The CDR3 is CASSEGRTTTYEQYF. Here the CDR3 DNA reads TGTGCCAGCAGTGAGGGCAGGACTACGACCTACGAGCAGTACTTC.

The DNA for the CDR3 is TGTGCCAGCAGGAAGGGGTTCGCGAACACCGGGGAGCTGTTTTTT. Protein sequence: CASRKGFANTGELFF. The chain uses TRBV6-5 and TRBJ2-2, with D possibly TRBD1 on 5 matching bases. Trimming removed 6 bases from V and 0 bases from J, with 11 bases in between. CDR1 MNHEY and CDR2 SVGAGI come from the germline V gene. CDR3 length equals 15 residues.

The rearrangement links TRBV30 to TRBJ1-5, with TRBD1 identical over 8 bases. Per the germline V gene, CDR1 is GTSNPN and CDR2 is SVGIG (reference sequence). The CDR3 sequence is 13 residues long. V lost 2 bases to trimming and J lost 5 bases; unmatched junction nucleotides: 2. DNA of the CDR3: TGTGCCTGGAGTTTGACAGGGGATCAGCCCCAGCATTTT. Protein product: CAWSLTGDQPQHF.

The chain recombines TRBV7-8 with TRBJ1-3; D not resolved. This CDR3 is built from 13 residues. Germline CDR1 and CDR2: SGHVS and FQNEAQ. Trimming removed 2 bases at V and 4 bases at J, with 6 bases between. This CDR3 reads CASSLTQGNTIYF. CDR3 DNA sequence: TGTGCCAGCAGCTTAACACAAGGAAACACCATATATTTT.

The V and J genes are TRBV5-5 and TRBJ2-7; no definite D call. CDR3 length: 14 residues. V lost 0 bases to trimming and J lost 11 bases, with 18 bases between them. Germline loops: CDR1 SGHKS, CDR2 YYEKEE (reference sequence). The CDR3 here is CASSLVPGGDRKYF. The CDR3 DNA sequence: TGTGCCAGCAGCTTGGTTCCCGGCGGCGATCGTAAGTACTTC. Variable domain in full (rest from reference TRBV5-5 and TRBJ2-7): DAGVTQSPTHLIKTRGQQVTLRCSPISGHKSVSWYQQVLGQGPQFIFQYYEKEERGRGNFPDRFSARQFPNYSSELNVNALLLGDSALYLCASSLVPGGDRKYFGPGTRLTVT.

The rearrangement links TRBV7-2 to TRBJ2-1, with 10 nucleotides matching TRBD2. The J segment lost 5 bases and the V segment lost 3 bases, leaving 4 bases of the junction unmatched. The germline CDR1 and CDR2 sequences are SGHTA and FQGNSA. This CDR3 comprises 15 residues. The CDR3 nucleotides are TGTGCCAGCAGCTTCACTAGCGGGGTAAACAATGAGCAGTTCTTC. It is translated as CASSFTSGVNNEQFF.

The genes are TRBV28 and TRBJ2-7; the match to TRBD1 covers 9 bases. Germline assignment: CDR1 MDHEN and CDR2 SYDVKM. The V segment lost 5 bases and the J segment 7 bases; nucleotides outside the gene matches: 3. The CDR3 consists of 12 residues. For the CDR3, the DNA is TGTGCCAGCAGTCCCGACAGGGGGGAGCAGTACTTC. Encoded protein: CASSPDRGEQYF.

This clone was detected once. The rearrangement links TRBV15 to TRBJ2-5, with 7 bases that match TRBD2. Per the germline V gene, CDR1 is LNHNV and CDR2 is YYDKDF (reference sequence). The CDR3 loop spans 12 amino acids. The V gene end was trimmed by 5 bases and the J gene end by 5 bases; junction bases not matched to a gene: 2. For the CDR3, the DNA is TGTGCCACCAGCGGGGACTACGAGACCCAGTACTTC. Its protein product is CATSGDYETQYF.

This chain uses TRBV18 with TRBJ1-1; 7 bases match TRBD1. CDR1 KGHSH and CDR2 LQKENI come from the germline V gene. The CDR3 loop spans 14 amino acids. V was clipped by 3 bases and J by 3 bases; unmatched bases: 4. CDR3 bases: TGTGCCAGCTCACCCCCGGGACAGTACACTGAAGCTTTCTTT. Encoded protein: CASSPPGQYTEAFF.

J is TRBJ1-1 and V is TRBV19, with 7 bases that match TRBD1. Germline V gene data show CDR1 as LNHDA and CDR2 as SQIVND (reference sequence). V trimming: 6 bases; J trimming: 6 bases; junction bases outside the gene matches: 7. The CDR3 consists of 13 residues. This CDR3 reads CASSRDRVSEAFF. CDR3 nucleotide sequence: TGTGCCAGTAGCAGAGACAGGGTATCTGAAGCTTTCTTT.

The chain is built from TRBV28 and TRBJ2-1; 7 bases match TRBD2. The CDR3 is 15 amino acids. With V trimmed by 2 bases and J by 5 bases, 6 bases remained unmatched. Germline V gene lookup returns CDR1 MDHEN and CDR2 SYDVKM. CDR3 in DNA: TGTGCCAGCAGTTTAGCGGGAGCGCGCGACAATGAGCAGTTCTTC. It encodes CASSLAGARDNEQFF.

The chain has TRBV4-2 and TRBJ2-3; 8 bases map to TRBD2. With 0 bases clipped from V and 7 bases from J, the junction kept 9 bases outside the gene matches. CDR3 length: 16 amino acids. Germline CDR1 and CDR2: LGHNA and YNFKEQ. The CDR3 is CASSQDLSGSVNTQYF. For the CDR3, the DNA is TGTGCCAGCAGCCAAGATCTGAGCGGGAGTGTGAATACGCAGTATTTT.

This chain links TRBV7-9 with TRBJ2-7, with D unclear. Germline V gene sequence: CDR1 SEHNR, CDR2 FQNEAQ (reference sequence). Trimming shortened V by 1 base and J by 1 base, and 11 bases separated the two germline ends. The CDR3 sequence is 15 residues long. The CDR3: CASSLVQSSSYEQYF. The CDR3 region has the DNA TGTGCCAGCAGCTTAGTACAGTCATCATCCTACGAGCAGTACTTC.

This rearrangement joins TRBV7-8 to TRBJ1-6, with D possibly being TRBD1 (6 bases). Germline V gene data show CDR1 as SGHVS and CDR2 as FQNEAQ. The CDR3 is made up of 16 amino acids. V gave up 5 bases and J gave up 8 bases, with 19 bases separating them. CDR3 region: CASSPALRGIHSPLHF. CDR3 sequence (DNA): TGTGCCAGCAGCCCGGCTTTGAGGGGGATCCATTCACCCCTCCACTTT.

The chain carries TRBV5-1 and TRBJ1-4; D is perhaps TRBD1 (6 bases). CDR1 and CDR2 (germline): SGHRS, YFSETQ. Trimming stripped 2 bases from V and 0 bases from J, with 14 bases between. The CDR3 consists of 17 residues. The CDR3 loop reads CASSFGRGVATNEKLFF. In DNA, the CDR3 is TGCGCCAGCAGCTTTGGCAGGGGCGTTGCAACTAATGAAAAACTGTTTTTT.

The chain couples TRBV7-2 to TRBJ1-1; D unresolved. The length of the CDR3 is 14 residues. V was pared by 1 base and J by 4 bases, with 10 bases between. Per the germline V gene, CDR1 is SGHTA and CDR2 is FQGNSA. In DNA form, the CDR3 reads TGTGCCAGCAGCTTAGTGTTCTGGGGCACTGAAGCTTTCTTT. Its protein is CASSLVFWGTEAFF. Full variable domain (remainder filled in from reference TRBV7-2 and TRBJ1-1): GAGVSQSPSNKVTEKGKDVELRCDPISGHTALYWYRQSLGQGLEFLIYFQGNSAPDKSGLPSDRFSAERTGGSVSTLTIQRTQQEDSAVYLCASSLVFWGTEAFFGQGTRLTVV.

The chain is built from TRBV5-1 and TRBJ2-2, with unresolved D. The V and J ends lost 3 bases and 1 base respectively, with 7 bases between them. This CDR3 is built from 14 residues. CDR1 is SGHRS and CDR2 is YFSETQ in the germline V gene. Written as DNA, the CDR3 is TGCGCCAGCAGCTCCGTCTGGAACACCGGGGAGCTGTTTTTT. It specifies CASSSVWNTGELFF.

The chain recombines TRBV5-6 with TRBJ2-7; no clear D. The CDR3 runs to 11 residues. CDR1 SGHDT and CDR2 YYEEEE come from the germline V gene. Trimming removed 4 bases at V and 3 bases at J, with 5 bases between. The CDR3 region has the DNA TGTGCCAGCAGCAAGAACTACGAGCAGTACTTC. It is translated as CASSKNYEQYF.